Each of the 17 T cell receptor beta chains below was sequenced from the same sample in a study of cytomegalovirus exposure and HLA in healthy donors. The PCR had 60 Vbeta and 13 Jbeta primers. The repertoire was sequenced with immunoSEQ multiplex PCR; TCRdb's copy has only in-frame clones and lacks some. The profile shows about 190,000 clones, about 85% of them singletons. Source material: PBMCs. Source of these receptors: a woman aged 50 to 65 in good health and CMV-seropositive.

The table lists this clone with a few counts. The chain combines TRBV6-4 with TRBJ2-1, with 7 bases fitting TRBD2. Losses at the gene ends were 4 bases for V and 3 bases for J; bases not matched to a gene: 9. The CDR3 is made up of 16 amino acids. Germline V CDR1 and CDR2: MRHNA, SNTAGT. The CDR3, as DNA: TGTGCCAGCAGTGCGGTGGCGGGGGAGGGCTACAATGAGCAGTTCTTC. Translated: CASSAVAGEGYNEQFF.

This chain links TRBV20-1 with TRBJ1-2; no definite D call. V lost 6 bases, J lost 8 bases, and 13 bases lay in between. The germline CDR1 and CDR2 sequences are DFQATT and SNEGSKA (reference sequence). This CDR3 region has 11 residues. The chain's CDR3 is CSAQEGFGYTF. CDR3 nucleotide sequence: TGCAGTGCCCAGGAGGGTTTCGGCTACACCTTC.

The chain recombines TRBV29-1 with TRBJ2-5; D is perhaps TRBD1 (6 bases). The CDR3 covers 14 residues. Germline CDR1 SQVTM, CDR2 ANQGSEA. The DNA for the CDR3 is TGCAGTACCTCCGGGACAATAGGGGCAGAGACCCAGTACTTC. It codes for CSTSGTIGAETQYF.

The V gene is TRBV6-6, the J gene TRBJ2-1; a possible D gene is TRBD1 (5 bases). The CDR3 runs to 15 residues. Per germline, CDR1 MNHNY and CDR2 SVGAGI (reference sequence). Trimming stripped 8 bases from V and 4 bases from J, with 18 bases between. CDR3 residues: CASALDSRAYNEQFF. DNA of the CDR3: TGTGCCAGCGCCCTCGACAGCAGAGCTTACAATGAGCAGTTCTTC.

A few counts support this clone. This chain links TRBV19 with TRBJ2-1, with TRBD1 identical over 9 bases. Per germline, CDR1 LNHDA and CDR2 SQIVND (reference sequence). CDR3 length equals 16 residues. The trim removed 5 bases at V and 3 bases at J, leaving 8 bases unmatched. The CDR3 region is CASSVGDREYYNEQFF. The DNA for the CDR3 is TGTGCCAGTAGTGTGGGGGACAGGGAGTACTACAATGAGCAGTTCTTC. The whole variable domain, remainder taken from reference TRBV19 and TRBJ2-1, is DGGITQSPKYLFRKEGQNVTLSCEQNLNHDAMYWYRQDPGQGLRLIYYSQIVNDFQKGDIAEGYSVSREKKESFPLTVTSAQKNPTAFYLCASSVGDREYYNEQFFGPGTRLTVL.

J is TRBJ2-1 and V is TRBV7-9; 7 bases line up with TRBD1. V gave up 5 bases and J gave up 0 bases; unmatched junction bases: 7. Germline V gene lookup returns CDR1 SEHNR and CDR2 FQNEAQ (reference sequence). This CDR3 contains 16 residues. In nucleotides, the CDR3 is TGTGCCAGCAGCCTATACAGGGGCTACTCCTACAATGAGCAGTTCTTC. Translated, it gives CASSLYRGYSYNEQFF.

This chain connects TRBV29-1 to TRBJ2-4, with D perhaps matching TRBD1 (6 bases). The CDR3 has 10 amino acids. V lost 7 bases, J lost 10 bases, and 11 bases lay in between. CDR1 and CDR2 from the germline V gene are SQVTM and ANQGSEA. The CDR3 protein is CSASQGIQYF. CDR3 DNA sequence: TGCAGCGCAAGTCAGGGGATTCAGTACTTC.

The chain is built from TRBV20-1 and TRBJ2-4; D possibly corresponds to TRBD2 (6 bases). The CDR3 is made up of 11 amino acids. In germline, CDR1 is DFQATT, CDR2 SNEGSKA (reference sequence). CDR3 region: CTAGGVNIQYF. CDR3 DNA: TGCACCGCGGGCGGGGTGAACATTCAGTACTTC.

CDR3 nucleotides: TGCGCCAGCAGCATGACTACCACAGATACGCAGTATTTT. Amino acids: CASSMTTTDTQYF. The chain links TRBV5-1 to TRBJ2-3; possibly TRBD2 for D (5 bases). V was clipped by 4 bases and J by 2 bases, with 8 bases between them. Germline-derived CDR1 and CDR2 are SGHRS and YFSETQ. This CDR3 has 13 amino acids.

The count of this clone is one. This sample includes further DNA sequences coding for the same CDR3. V and J are TRBV4-3 and TRBJ2-7, with 7 positions matching TRBD1. Unmatched junction bases numbered 3, after V lost 1 base and J lost 0 bases. CDR1 and CDR2 (germline): LGHNA, YSLEER. The CDR3 extends over 15 amino acids. The CDR3 loop is CASSQGAGGSYEQYF. For the CDR3, the DNA is TGCGCCAGCAGCCAAGGGGCAGGGGGCTCCTACGAGCAGTACTTC.

This clone is a singleton in its sample. This chain uses TRBV7-8 with TRBJ1-2, with 7 bases fitting TRBD1. Per the germline V gene, CDR1 is SGHVS and CDR2 is FQNEAQ. Losses at the gene ends were 2 bases for V and 3 bases for J; bases not matched to a gene: 3. CDR3 size: 14 residues. CDR3 coding DNA: TGTGCCAGCAGCTTACGCGACAGGGACTATGGCTACACCTTC. Translating gives CASSLRDRDYGYTF.

The J gene is TRBJ1-1, the V gene TRBV6-1, with TRBD1 matching 8 bases. The V gene end was trimmed by 2 bases and the J gene end by 0 bases; junction bases not matched to a gene: 8. From germline, CDR1 is MNHNS and CDR2 SASEGT. This CDR3 is 17 amino acids long. For the CDR3, the DNA is TGTGCCAGCAGTGAACTTAGGTCAGGGGGCGTGAACACTGAAGCTTTCTTT. This sequence encodes CASSELRSGGVNTEAFF.

This chain joins TRBV6-5 and TRBJ2-3; 8 bases map to TRBD1. With V trimmed by 5 bases and J by 3 bases, 7 bases remained unmatched. This CDR3 is 15 amino acids long. CDR1 is MNHEY, CDR2 SVGAGI, per germline. In DNA, the CDR3 is TGTGCCAGCAGTCCTCGGGACAGGAGTACAGATACGCAGTATTTT. Residues: CASSPRDRSTDTQYF.

The V call is TRBV7-9, the J call TRBJ2-3; possibly TRBD1 for D (7 bases). Per the germline V gene, CDR1 is SEHNR and CDR2 is FQNEAQ (reference sequence). There are 15 residues in the CDR3. Trimming took off 7 bases at V and 4 bases at J, with 18 bases between the two ends. CDR3 sequence (DNA): TGTGCCAGCACCGAGGGGGCGGGGAAATCAGATACGCAGTATTTT. Amino acids: CASTEGAGKSDTQYF.

The chain links TRBV10-3 to TRBJ1-2; tentatively, D is TRBD1 (5 bases). The CDR3 length is 13 residues. Trimming shortened V by 2 bases and J by 8 bases, and 12 bases separated the two germline ends. The germline gives CDR1 ENHRY, CDR2 SYGVKD. The CDR3 spells CAISEGGEAGYTF. The CDR3 DNA reads TGTGCCATCAGTGAGGGGGGGGAAGCGGGCTACACCTTC.

The V call is TRBV9, the J call TRBJ2-7; 16 nucleotides agree with TRBD2. Trimming at V came to 3 bases and at J to 3 bases, leaving 9 bases not matched to a gene. The CDR3 has 18 amino acids. The V gene's germline CDR1 is SGDLS and CDR2 YYNGEE. CDR3 bases: TGTGCCAGCAGCGATCCGGGACTAGCGGGGGGGGGAGACTACGAGCAGTACTTC. Translated: CASSDPGLAGGGDYEQYF.

Only a few counts were recorded for this clone. The rearrangement uses TRBV7-2 and TRBJ2-1; 12 bases fit TRBD2. CDR1 and CDR2 (germline): SGHTA, FQGNSA. Trimming at V came to 0 bases and at J to 7 bases, leaving 4 bases not matched to a gene. The CDR3 totals 16 residues. CDR3 in amino acids: CASSLAASGGENEQFF. In nucleotides, the CDR3 is TGTGCCAGCAGCTTAGCGGCTAGCGGGGGGGAGAATGAGCAGTTCTTC.